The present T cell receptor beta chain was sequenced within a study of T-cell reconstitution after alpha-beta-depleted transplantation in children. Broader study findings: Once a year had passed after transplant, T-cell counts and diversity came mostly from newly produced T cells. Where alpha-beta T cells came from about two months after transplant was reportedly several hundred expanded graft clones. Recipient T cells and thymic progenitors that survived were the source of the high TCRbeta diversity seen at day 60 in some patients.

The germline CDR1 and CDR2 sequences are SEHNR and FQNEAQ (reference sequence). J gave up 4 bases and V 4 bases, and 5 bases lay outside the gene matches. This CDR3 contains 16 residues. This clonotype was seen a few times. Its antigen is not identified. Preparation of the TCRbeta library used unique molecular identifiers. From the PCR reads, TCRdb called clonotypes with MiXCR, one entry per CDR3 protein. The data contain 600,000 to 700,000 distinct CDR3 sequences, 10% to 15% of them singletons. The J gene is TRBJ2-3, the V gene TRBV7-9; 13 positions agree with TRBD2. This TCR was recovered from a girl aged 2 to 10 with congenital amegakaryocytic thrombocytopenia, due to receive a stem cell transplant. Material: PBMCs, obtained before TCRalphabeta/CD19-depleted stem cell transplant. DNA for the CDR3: TGTGCCAGCAGCTACAGACTAGCGGGAGGAGCAGATACGCAGTATTTT. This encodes CASSYRLAGGADTQYF.